This TCR beta chain comes out of a study of T cell responses to AZD1222 COVID-19 vaccine. Points from the study as a whole: Regions 160-218 and 743-854 held dominance among vaccine-associated CD4 TCRs, which spanned spike. Repertoire sampling was restricted to post-peak T cell response timepoints. Targeting of unmutated variant regions was reportedly seen in nearly half of spike-specific TCRs.

The assay was immunoSEQ multiplex PCR, and TCRdb's table has in-frame clones only and misses some. The data contain about 83,000 clones, approximately 83% of them seen just once; the ten biggest clones take up around 3.7%. Note on this clone: The antigen is undetermined.

The CDR3 covers 16 residues. Trimming at V came to 4 bases and at J to 3 bases, leaving 3 bases not matched to a gene. The germline gives CDR1 SGHAT, CDR2 FQNNGV. Sequencing was performed on peripheral blood, taken 28 days after the second AZD1222 dose. The chain carries TRBV11-2 and TRBJ2-2; TRBD2 matches at 12 bases. The origin of this receptor is an adult who received the AZD1222 COVID-19 vaccine. CDR3 sequence reads: CASSSTSGGYTGELFF. As DNA, the CDR3 is TGTGCCAGCAGCTCCACTAGCGGGGGGTACACCGGGGAGCTGTTTTTT.